Each of the 8 T cell receptor beta chains below was sequenced from the same sample in a study of vaccination and CD4 T cells after COVID-19. The Oncomine TCR Beta short-read assay sequenced DNA from cultured CD4+ T cells. TCRdb re-analysed the PCR reads in MiXCR, keeping a single row per CDR3 protein. This repertoire shows 7,000 or so distinct CDR3 sequences, about a third found once; its top ten account for around a fifth. No antigen has been identified for these receptors. Described treatment: roughly 10-day PBMC culture with coronavirus spike peptide pools or control peptides (ViraFEST assay). An unexposed donor provided the CD4+ T cells, which were collected before the COVID-19 pandemic (2011-2018). The sample comprised CD4+ T cells from blood, cultured in vitro. The receptors stem from a human donor in good health.

CDR3 protein: CASSSGTGRTDTQYF. CDR3 nucleotides: TGTGCCAGCAGCTCCGGGACAGGGCGCACAGATACGCAGTATTTT. This sequence joins TRBV5-4 and TRBJ2-3; 9 nucleotides match TRBD1. The CDR3 runs to 15 residues. V gave up 3 bases and J gave up 1 base; unmatched junction bases: 3. Per germline, CDR1 SGHNT and CDR2 YYREEE (reference sequence).

The chain employs TRBV12-3 or TRBV12-4 and TRBJ1-1, with a possible D match to TRBD1 (6 bases). Trimming left V 6 bases short and J 4 bases short, with 15 bases between. There are 14 residues in the CDR3. The CDR3 sequence: CASRTGHRSTEAFF. The DNA of the CDR3 is TGTGCCAGCAGGACAGGACACCGAAGCACTGAAGCTTTCTTT.

This clonotype counts as large. This sequence joins TRBV6-1 and TRBJ1-2; D gene unclear. Germline-derived CDR1 and CDR2 are MNHNS and SASEGT. The CDR3 is made up of 11 amino acids. V lost 2 bases and J lost 10, with 8 bases in between. CDR3 region: CASSESTDYTF. In DNA form, the CDR3 reads TGTGCCAGCAGTGAATCCACGGACTACACCTTC.

In DNA form, the CDR3 reads TGTGCCAGCTCACCGGTCCGGGACAATTCACCCCTCCACTTT. It is translated as CASSPVRDNSPLHF. J is TRBJ1-6 and V is TRBV18, with D perhaps TRBD1 (5 bases). CDR3 length equals 14 residues. The V gene lost 3 bases and the J gene lost 7 bases, with 10 bases spanning the gap. Germline V CDR1 and CDR2: KGHSH, LQKENI.

The chain carries TRBV20-1 and TRBJ1-2; D call uncertain. In germline, CDR1 is DFQATT, CDR2 SNEGSKA (reference sequence). Trimming stripped 2 bases from V and 0 bases from J, with 7 bases between. This CDR3 contains 13 residues. CDR3 nucleotide sequence: TGCAGTGCTAGAACGTCTGCTAACTATGGCTACACCTTC. Translating gives CSARTSANYGYTF.

This clonotype was seen only a few times. CDR3 region: CASSPRQGGQGGYTF. The CDR3 DNA follows: TGTGCCAGCAGCCCGCGACAGGGTGGGCAAGGGGGCTACACCTTC. V gene TRBV7-8 combines with J gene TRBJ1-2; 7 nucleotides agree with TRBD1. The V gene end was trimmed by 5 bases and the J gene end by 8 bases; junction bases not matched to a gene: 14. The germline V gene encodes CDR1 SGHVS and CDR2 FQNEAQ. This CDR3 is 15 amino acids long.

The V gene is TRBV7-8, the J gene TRBJ2-7; 7 nucleotides match TRBD1. The CDR3 loop spans 15 amino acids. CDR1 SGHVS and CDR2 FQNEAQ come from the germline V gene. The trim removed 5 bases at V and 0 bases at J, leaving 7 bases unmatched. CDR3 sequence (DNA): TGTGCCAGCAGCCCCTTCCAGGGGGACTCCTACGAGCAGTACTTC. Amino acids: CASSPFQGDSYEQYF. Full variable domain (remainder filled in from reference TRBV7-8 and TRBJ2-7): GAGVSQSPRYKVAKRGQDVALRCDPISGHVSLFWYQQALGQGPEFLTYFQNEAQLDKSGLPSDRFFAERPEGSVSTLKIQRTQQEDSAVYLCASSPFQGDSYEQYFGPGTRLTVT.

The sample holds a few counts of this clonotype. This chain links TRBV7-2 with TRBJ1-6, with TRBD1 as a possible D gene (6 bases). This CDR3 is 16 amino acids long. CDR1 SGHTA and CDR2 FQGNSA come from the germline V gene. Trimming removed 4 bases at V and 7 bases at J, with 17 bases between. The CDR3: CASSSPPGTRNSPLHF. CDR3 nucleotides: TGTGCCAGCAGCTCCCCTCCCGGGACAAGAAATTCACCCCTCCACTTT. Full variable domain (rest looked up from reference TRBV7-2 and TRBJ1-6): GAGVSQSPSNKVTEKGKDVELRCDPISGHTALYWYRQSLGQGLEFLIYFQGNSAPDKSGLPSDRFSAERTGGSVSTLTIQRTQQEDSAVYLCASSSPPGTRNSPLHFGNGTRLTVT.